This TCR beta chain was recovered during a study of blood T cell repertoires in COVID-19. Study summary: Sites in the United States, Italy and Spain provided acute and convalescent COVID-19 samples. From T cells, B-cell-depleted T cells, or PBMCs came the material, which was cDNA or gDNA.

Per the study methods: Using reference gene primer amplification, nucleated cell counts were estimated. Produced via immunoSEQ multiplex PCR; TCRdb's table is partial and in-frame only. V and J calls and clone size are given by that table; D and trimming were obtained from the DNA. This table holds around 140,000 clones, around 81% found once. CDR3 length: 15 amino acids. The J segment lost 4 bases and the V segment lost 7 bases, leaving 12 bases of the junction unmatched. Germline V gene sequence: CDR1 SGHTA, CDR2 FQGNSA. The sample comprised peripheral blood. This receptor was taken from a human donor in a cohort sampled during active COVID-19. The chain links TRBV7-2 to TRBJ2-7, with TRBD2 matching 8 bases. The CDR3 DNA reads as TGTGCCAGCAAAGTCACGAGCGGGAGTATTTACGAGCAGTACTTC. Its translation is CASKVTSGSIYEQYF.